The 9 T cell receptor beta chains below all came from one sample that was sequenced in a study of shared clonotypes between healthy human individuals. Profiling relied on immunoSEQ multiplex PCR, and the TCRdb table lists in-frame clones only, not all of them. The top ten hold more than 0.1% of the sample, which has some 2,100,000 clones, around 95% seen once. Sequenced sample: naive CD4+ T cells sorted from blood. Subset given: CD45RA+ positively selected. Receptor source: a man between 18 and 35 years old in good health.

The CDR3 protein is CASSQTVSMNEQFF. In DNA form, the CDR3 reads TGCGCCAGCAGCCAGACCGTGTCGATGAATGAGCAGTTCTTC. The V call is TRBV5-1, the J call TRBJ2-1; unclear D gene. CDR3 length equals 14 residues. Germline CDR1 SGHRS, CDR2 YFSETQ. V lost 4 bases, J lost 7 bases, and 15 bases lay in between. Combining the CDR3 with reference TRBV5-1 and TRBJ2-1 gives the whole variable domain KAGVTQTPRYLIKTRGQQVTLSCSPISGHRSVSWYQQTPGQGLQFLFEYFSETQRNKGNFPGRFSGRQFSNSRSEMNVSTLELGDSALYLCASSQTVSMNEQFFGPGTRLTVL.

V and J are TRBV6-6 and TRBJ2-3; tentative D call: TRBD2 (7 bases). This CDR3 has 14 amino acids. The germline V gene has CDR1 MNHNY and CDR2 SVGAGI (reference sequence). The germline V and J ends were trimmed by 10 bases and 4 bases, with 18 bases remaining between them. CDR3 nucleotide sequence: TGTGCCATAGGACCTGGGAGGGGGGCAGATACGCAGTATTTT. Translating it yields CAIGPGRGADTQYF.

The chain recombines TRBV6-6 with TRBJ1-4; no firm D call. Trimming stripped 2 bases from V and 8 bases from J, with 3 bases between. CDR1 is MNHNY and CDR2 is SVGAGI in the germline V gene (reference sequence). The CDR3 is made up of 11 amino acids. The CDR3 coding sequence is TGTGCCAGCAGTTACACGGAAAAACTGTTTTTT. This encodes CASSYTEKLFF.

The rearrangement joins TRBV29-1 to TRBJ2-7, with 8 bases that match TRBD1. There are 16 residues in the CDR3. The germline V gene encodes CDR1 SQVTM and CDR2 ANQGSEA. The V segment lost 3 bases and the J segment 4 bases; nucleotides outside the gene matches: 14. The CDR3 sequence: CSVDKPGQGGLYEQYF. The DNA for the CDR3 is TGCAGCGTTGATAAACCCGGACAGGGTGGACTATACGAGCAGTACTTC.

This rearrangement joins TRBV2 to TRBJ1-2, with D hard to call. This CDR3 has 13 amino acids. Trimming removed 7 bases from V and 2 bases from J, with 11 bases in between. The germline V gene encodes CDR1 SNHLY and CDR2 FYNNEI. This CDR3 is CASNPGRNYGYTF. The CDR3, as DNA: TGTGCCAGCAATCCCGGCAGGAACTATGGCTACACCTTC.

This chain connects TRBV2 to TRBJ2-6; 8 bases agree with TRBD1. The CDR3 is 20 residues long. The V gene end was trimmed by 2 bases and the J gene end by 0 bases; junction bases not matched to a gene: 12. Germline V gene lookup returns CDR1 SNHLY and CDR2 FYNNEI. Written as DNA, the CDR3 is TGTGCCAGCAGTGAACGGGACGGACAGGGAGCGCGCTCTGGGGCCAACGTCCTGACTTTC. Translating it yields CASSERDGQGARSGANVLTF.

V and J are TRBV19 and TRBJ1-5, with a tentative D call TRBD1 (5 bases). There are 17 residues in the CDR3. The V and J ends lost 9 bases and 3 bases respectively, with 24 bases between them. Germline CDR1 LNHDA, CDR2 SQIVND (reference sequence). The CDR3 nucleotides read TGTGCCAGCGCGGGAGGGAGGGGAATTTTTGTCAATCAGCCCCAGCATTTT. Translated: CASAGGRGIFVNQPQHF.

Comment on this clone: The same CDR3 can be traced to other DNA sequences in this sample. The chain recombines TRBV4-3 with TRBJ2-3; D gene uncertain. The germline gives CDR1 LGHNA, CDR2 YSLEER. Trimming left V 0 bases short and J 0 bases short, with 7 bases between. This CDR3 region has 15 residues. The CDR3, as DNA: TGCGCCAGCAGCCAAGATAGAACAAGCACAGATACGCAGTATTTT. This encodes CASSQDRTSTDTQYF.

The CDR3 loop reads CASSLYYRASYEQYF. CDR3 in DNA: TGTGCCAGCAGTTTATATTACAGGGCCTCCTACGAGCAGTACTTC. This chain connects TRBV27 to TRBJ2-7, with D perhaps matching TRBD1 (6 bases). The CDR3 has 15 amino acids. CDR1 is MNHEY, CDR2 SMNVEV, per germline (reference sequence). Trimming stripped 1 base from V and 0 bases from J, with 10 bases between.